The rows below give T cell receptor beta chains drawn from one sample of a study of blood T cell repertoires in COVID-19. Some clones are missing from TCRdb's copy, which holds only in-frame ones; the method was immunoSEQ multiplex PCR. The table lists some 290,000 clones, roughly 90% of them singletons, with less than 15% in the top ten. The material sequenced was peripheral blood. The receptors originated from a woman in her thirties with COVID-19, enrolled during active disease. Both conserved end residues are part of each CDR3. The order of the fields is D gene, J gene, clone size, V gene, CDR3 protein, CDR3 DNA. D genes are given only for firm matches. Clone size is given for some rows only: seen once, a few or many times, or a class if the clone is expanded.

>NA|TRBJ1-1|NA|TRBV11-2
CASSSRGTEAFF
TGTGCCAGCAGCTCTCGCGGGACTGAAGCTTTCTTT
>NA|TRBJ1-3|NA|TRBV19
CASSRGSHSGNTIYF
TGTGCCAGTAGTAGAGGAAGTCACTCTGGAAACACCATATATTTT
>NA|TRBJ1-6|NA|TRBV27
CASAMRGSPLHF
TGTGCCAGCGCGATGCGGGGTTCACCCCTCCACTTT
>TRBD1|TRBJ2-7|NA|TRBV5-1
CASSPGTGGGYEQYF
TGCGCCAGCAGCCCTGGGACAGGGGGCGGTTACGAGCAGTACTTC
>NA|TRBJ1-2|NA|TRBV29-1
CSLGQVLDGYTF
TGCAGTCTGGGGCAGGTCTTGGATGGCTACACCTTC
>NA|TRBJ2-5|NA|TRBV27
CASSLSGTTMLGFTQETQYF
TGTGCCAGCAGTTTGTCTGGGACAACAATGCTGGGATTCACCCAAGAGACCCAGTACTTC
>TRBD2|TRBJ2-2|NA|TRBV5-4
CASSLELAGVKNTGELFF
TGTGCCAGCAGCTTGGAACTAGCGGGGGTTAAGAACACCGGGGAGCTGTTTTTT
>TRBD1|TRBJ2-7|once|TRBV6-2/TRBV6-3
CASSYSGTGGPYEQYF
TGTGCCAGCAGTTACTCCGGGACAGGGGGCCCCTACGAGCAGTACTTC
>NA|TRBJ2-1|once|TRBV4-1
CASSQEGPDFYNEQFF
TGCGCCAGCAGCCAAGAGGGGCCAGACTTCTACAATGAGCAGTTCTTC
>NA|TRBJ2-2|NA|TRBV11-2
CASSLKIGVTGELFF
TGTGCCAGCAGCTTAAAAATCGGGGTGACCGGGGAGCTGTTTTTT
>NA|TRBJ2-1|NA|TRBV7-7
CASSLGGNSYNEQFF
TGTGCCAGCAGCTTAGGAGGAAACTCCTACAATGAGCAGTTCTTC
>TRBD1|TRBJ1-1|few|TRBV2
CATRGTGSKAFF
TGTGCCACCAGGGGGACAGGGTCGAAAGCTTTCTTT
>TRBD2|TRBJ2-5|NA|TRBV9
CASSVGGSGGVQETQYF
TGTGCCAGCAGCGTAGGCGGAAGCGGGGGGGTACAAGAGACCCAGTACTTC
>TRBD1|TRBJ1-2|NA|TRBV6-5
CASSLTSGGGGYTF
TGTGCCAGCAGTTTAACCTCAGGGGGCGGAGGCTACACCTTC
>TRBD2|TRBJ2-5|NA|TRBV29-1
CSVGRASGGETQYF
TGCAGCGTTGGGCGGGCTAGCGGGGGGGAGACCCAGTACTTC
>NA|TRBJ2-5|NA|TRBV5-5
CASVRQPLVQGTETQYF
TGTGCCAGCGTCCGTCAACCCCTGGTACAGGGAACGGAGACCCAGTACTTC
>NA|TRBJ2-5|once|TRBV5-1
CASSLGAGSDLAQYF
TGCGCCAGCAGCTTGGGGGCAGGGTCGGATTTGGCCCAGTACTTC
>TRBD1|TRBJ1-2|NA|TRBV29-1
CSGDRGDGYTF
TGCAGCGGGGACAGGGGGGATGGCTACACCTTC
>NA|TRBJ2-2|NA|TRBV20-1
CSASAPGTLNTGELFF
TGCAGTGCTAGTGCCCCCGGGACTTTAAACACCGGGGAGCTGTTTTTT
>NA|TRBJ1-5|NA|TRBV6-4
CASSDGGGGQPQHF
TGTGCCAGCAGTGACGGGGGGGGAGGGCAGCCCCAGCATTTT
>NA|TRBJ2-1|NA|TRBV7-6
CASSLGGIGSYNEQFF
TGTGCCAGCAGCTTAGGAGGGATTGGGTCCTACAATGAGCAGTTCTTC
>NA|TRBJ1-4|NA|TRBV23-1
CASSQSSGAKGEKLFF
TGCGCCAGCAGTCAATCATCAGGGGCAAAGGGTGAAAAACTGTTTTTT
>NA|TRBJ2-7|NA|TRBV10-3
CAISGQAKAYEQYF
TGTGCCATCAGTGGACAGGCGAAAGCCTACGAGCAGTACTTC
>NA|TRBJ1-4|NA|TRBV14
CASSQDHWESTNEKLFF
TGTGCCAGCAGCCAAGATCACTGGGAGTCAACTAATGAAAAACTGTTTTTT
>NA|TRBJ2-5|NA|TRBV5-1
CASSLPAQGTKTQYF
TGCGCCAGCAGCTTACCCGCTCAGGGGACGAAGACCCAGTACTTC
>TRBD1|TRBJ1-4|few|TRBV14
CASKISGTASREKLFF
TGTGCCAGCAAAATATCCGGGACAGCCTCAAGGGAAAAACTGTTTTTT
>TRBD2|TRBJ2-7|NA|TRBV5-1
CASSWRGAILYEQYF
TGCGCCAGCAGCTGGCGGGGGGCCATCTTATACGAGCAGTACTTC
>NA|TRBJ1-3|NA|TRBV6-5
CASSCPEQGSGNTIYF
TGTGCCAGCAGTTGCCCCGAACAGGGCTCTGGAAACACCATATATTTT
>TRBD1|TRBJ1-5|once|TRBV19
CASTINPNRGKGNQPQHF
TGTGCCAGTACCATAAATCCCAACAGGGGGAAGGGCAATCAGCCCCAGCATTTT
>TRBD2|TRBJ2-1|NA|TRBV19
CASRALAGAHNEQFF
TGTGCCAGTAGGGCACTAGCGGGGGCCCACAATGAGCAGTTCTTC
>TRBD1|TRBJ1-5|NA|TRBV6-5
CASSSTGAGQPQHF
TGTGCCAGCAGTTCGACAGGGGCGGGTCAGCCCCAGCATTTT
>TRBD2|TRBJ2-3|NA|TRBV9
CASSARLAADTQYF
TGTGCCAGCAGCGCTCGACTAGCGGCAGATACGCAGTATTTT
>NA|TRBJ1-1|NA|TRBV7-9
CASRSGGRVTEAFF
TGTGCCAGCAGATCTGGCGGGAGGGTAACTGAAGCTTTCTTT
>NA|TRBJ1-5|NA|TRBV7-9
CASSLDTQPQHF
TGTGCCAGCAGCTTGGACACTCAGCCCCAGCATTTT
>TRBD1|TRBJ1-6|NA|TRBV18
CASSPLSGGSDSPLHF
TGTGCCAGCTCACCGCTGTCAGGGGGATCGGATTCACCCCTCCACTTT
>TRBD2|TRBJ2-7|NA|TRBV5-1
CASSPLLAVDYEQYF
TGCGCCAGCAGCCCATTACTAGCGGTAGACTACGAGCAGTACTTC
>TRBD1|TRBJ1-6|few|TRBV30
CAWGTAFNSPLHF
TGTGCCTGGGGGACAGCTTTTAATTCACCCCTCCACTTT
>NA|TRBJ1-2|few|TRBV15
CATSREAGGPYGYTF
TGTGCCACCAGCAGAGAGGCAGGAGGACCCTATGGCTACACCTTC
>TRBD1|TRBJ2-1|NA|TRBV11-2
CASTPFRGTGNEQFF
TGTGCCAGCACCCCCTTCCGGGGGACAGGAAATGAGCAGTTCTTC
>NA|TRBJ2-2|NA|TRBV27
CASSLGGTGELFF
TGTGCCAGCAGTCTAGGTGGCACCGGGGAGCTGTTTTTT
>TRBD2|TRBJ2-1|few|TRBV11-3
CASSQGLAGALGEQFF
TGTGCCAGCAGCCAGGGACTAGCGGGGGCGCTAGGAGAGCAGTTCTTC
>NA|TRBJ1-2|many|TRBV19
CASRAGFGYTF
TGTGCCAGTAGAGCCGGGTTTGGCTACACCTTC
>NA|TRBJ2-2|NA|TRBV24-1
CATSSVTGRGDTGELFF
TGTGCCACCAGTTCAGTTACGGGGCGGGGCGACACCGGGGAGCTGTTTTTT
>TRBD2|TRBJ2-5|NA|TRBV7-2
CASSWAGGAETQYF
TGTGCCAGCAGCTGGGCGGGGGGGGCGGAGACCCAGTACTTC
>TRBD1|TRBJ2-2|NA|TRBV5-1
CASSFPKWTGSTGELFF
TGCGCCAGCAGCTTCCCGAAGTGGACAGGGAGCACCGGGGAGCTGTTTTTT
>TRBD2|TRBJ2-2|once|TRBV29-1
CSVGPSGATTGELFF
TGCAGCGTTGGACCTAGCGGGGCGACCACCGGGGAGCTGTTTTTT
>NA|TRBJ1-6|few|TRBV19
CASSDTTGSPLHF
TGTGCCAGTAGTGATACGACAGGTTCACCCCTCCACTTT
>TRBD1|TRBJ1-1|NA|TRBV27
CASRGTGGMNTEAFF
TGTGCCAGCAGGGGGACAGGGGGCATGAACACTGAAGCTTTCTTT
>NA|TRBJ1-6|NA|TRBV10-3
CAIGNGINSPLHF
TGTGCCATAGGAAACGGGATTAATTCACCCCTCCACTTT
>TRBD2|TRBJ2-1|NA|TRBV7-7
CASSRGLAGWDEQFF
TGTGCCAGCAGCCGTGGACTAGCGGGGTGGGATGAGCAGTTCTTC